This T cell receptor (beta chain) was identified in a study of tumor and adjacent non-tumor tissue in lung cancer. No cell sorting was done before RNA was extracted from the tissue. Three rounds of nested PCR, following a modified ARM-PCR protocol, produced the TCRbeta library. One entry per CDR3 protein, called by TCRdb with MiXCR from the multiplex PCR reads. The sample has over 130,000 distinct CDR3 sequences, approximately 66% seen once. Germline assignment: CDR1 SGHRS and CDR2 YFSETQ. The germline V and J ends were trimmed by 0 bases and 4 bases, with 13 bases remaining between them. The CDR3 runs 15 residues.

Specimen: lung tumor tissue. The V call is TRBV5-1, the J call TRBJ1-2, with a weak D call TRBD1 (6 bases). The sequence derives from a man in his 60s with small cell lung cancer. The DNA for the CDR3 is TGCGCCAGCAGCTTGGCCCCGACAGGTACCTATGGCTACACCTTC. This sequence encodes CASSLAPTGTYGYTF.